Listed below are T cell receptor beta chains from one sample, sequenced in a study of cytomegalovirus exposure and HLA in healthy donors. The protocol was immunoSEQ multiplex PCR, while the TCRdb copy is restricted to in-frame clones and leaves out a portion. There are 250,000 to 300,000 clones in the sample; 80% to 95% occur only once, and less than 2% lies in the top ten. Sequenced material: PBMCs. The receptors derive from a girl aged 2-10 years in good health and CMV-seronegative. Each CDR3 is given without its conserved first and last residue. A D gene is named only where the DNA matches it firmly.

TRBJ2-7 NA TRBV5-1 ASSELDEQY
TRBJ2-7 NA TRBV10-3 AIGETSYEQY
TRBJ2-5 TRBD2 TRBV9 ASSVGGIAGGPETQY
TRBJ1-5 NA TRBV27 ASSLSGPQPQH
TRBJ2-7 NA TRBV5-4 ASSLSPAISSYEQY
TRBJ2-7 TRBD2 TRBV7-9 ASSLRETWYEQY
TRBJ2-7 TRBD2 TRBV9 ASSVEAGGLYEQY
TRBJ2-3 TRBD1 TRBV30 AWSAGTGNPDTQY
TRBJ2-1 TRBD2 TRBV29-1 SVESTSGGDEQF
TRBJ1-5 TRBD1 TRBV30 AWSVRWGQDNQPQH
NA NA TRBV6-1 ASSGIYRVRYEQY
TRBJ2-3 TRBD2 TRBV7-8 ASSLLEAGGRTDTQY
TRBJ1-1 TRBD1 TRBV7-9 ASRERTGGWDAAF
TRBJ1-2 NA TRBV14 ASSKKVTPWGVGANYGYT
TRBJ1-5 TRBD1 TRBV5-6 ASSHRAGGSNQPQH
TRBJ1-4 TRBD1 TRBV19 ASSIPPTGHEKLF
TRBJ1-2 TRBD1 TRBV18 ASSPPGTGSGYT
TRBJ1-1 TRBD1 TRBV29-1 SVVGTGEMNTEAF
TRBJ2-1 NA TRBV5-1 ASSFREPTTEQF
TRBJ1-1 NA TRBV6-1 ASPGNTEAF
TRBJ2-7 NA TRBV7-2 ASSPSRGALAYEQY
TRBJ2-1 TRBD1 TRBV7-2 ASSLRTGYNEQF
TRBJ2-2 TRBD2 TRBV4-1 ASSQPTSGYTGELF
TRBJ2-3 TRBD1 TRBV10-3 AISEPNRGLTDTQY
TRBJ1-1 TRBD1 TRBV27 ASRPGTAKIEAF
TRBJ2-7 NA TRBV9 ASSVGRAGEQY
TRBJ1-2 TRBD1 TRBV5-1 ASRLTGIVYGYT
TRBJ2-2 NA TRBV10-1 ASSEVALNTGELF
TRBJ2-2 NA TRBV19 ASSAPGRSGELF
TRBJ2-1 TRBD2 TRBV5-6 ASSLTSGSLSYNEQF
TRBJ1-2 NA TRBV30 AWSVHGGPGDGYT
TRBJ2-5 TRBD2 TRBV11-2 ASSLGASGGFQETQY
TRBJ1-1 TRBD1 TRBV5-1 ASSSGQGVWFTNTEAF
TRBJ2-7 TRBD2 TRBV5-1 ASSVWGGLDSREQY
TRBJ1-3 TRBD1 TRBV5-5 ASSLGQGIGNTIY
TRBJ1-2 NA TRBV2 ASSFQKQGIGGYT
TRBJ1-3 TRBD1 TRBV28 ASGQGSGNTIY
TRBJ2-2 TRBD2 TRBV5-1 ASSLVAGDTGELF
TRBJ2-5 NA TRBV6-1 ASRRGKETQY
TRBJ1-6 TRBD1 TRBV7-9 ASSSLTGTGVYYAPLH
TRBJ1-2 TRBD1 TRBV27 ASSFVDRRSLNGYT
TRBJ2-4 TRBD2 TRBV5-4 ASSSKAGGPAKNIQY
TRBJ2-1 NA TRBV4-1 ASSHPGTFYNEQF
TRBJ2-2 NA TRBV19 ASNRDRSNTGELF
TRBJ1-3 NA TRBV6-5 ASSPGGIGNTIY
TRBJ1-2 TRBD1 TRBV7-6 ASRGQGYGYT
TRBJ1-5 NA TRBV7-9 ASSLYGGQPQH
TRBJ1-2 TRBD1 TRBV6-5 ASSYGQGNYGYT